This paragraph reports one T cell receptor (beta chain). Its antigen is currently unknown. The data belong to a study of beta chain features in type 1 diabetes. Study-level information: There was similarity between patients and healthy donors in age, gender and cell yields.

Whole-study results and caveats: Researchers report that Type 1 diabetes patients had moderately but significantly shorter TCRB CDR3s across all four CD4+ subsets. Patients and controls would share equally any PCR tilt toward shorter templates.

Of the isolated RNA, all was reverse transcribed, and so the sequenced material was expressed TCRB transcripts. Sequencing of stem cell-like memory T cell samples yielded some 1.1 million reads on average. Data came from immunoSEQ multiplex PCR; TCRdb stores just in-frame clones and leaves some out. This sample has 70,000 to 95,000 clones; roughly 34% occur once, and the top ten carry about 0.48%. CDR1 is LGHNT, CDR2 FRNRAP, per germline. There are 14 residues in the CDR3. The ends were cut back, 0 bases at V and 9 bases at J, with 12 bases in the middle. This sequence originates from a woman aged 18-35 years in good health. V gene TRBV12-5 combines with J gene TRBJ2-1, with D perhaps TRBD2 (6 bases). Sequenced: stem cell memory CD4+ T cells from blood. The CDR3 DNA follows: TGTGCTAGTGGTTTGGTACCGGGGGTTAGTGAGCAGTTCTTC. Residues: CASGLVPGVSEQFF.